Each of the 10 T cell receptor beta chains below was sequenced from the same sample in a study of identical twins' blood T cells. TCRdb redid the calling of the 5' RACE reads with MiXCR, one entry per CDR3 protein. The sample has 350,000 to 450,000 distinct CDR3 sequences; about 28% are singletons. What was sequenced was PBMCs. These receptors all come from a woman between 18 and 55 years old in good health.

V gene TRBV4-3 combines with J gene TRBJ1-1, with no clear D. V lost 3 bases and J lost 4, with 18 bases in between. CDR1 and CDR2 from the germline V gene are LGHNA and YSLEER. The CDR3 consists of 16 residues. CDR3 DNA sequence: TGCGCCAGCAGCCACCTATCCGGCCTGCGGGGCACTGAAGCTTTCTTT. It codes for CASSHLSGLRGTEAFF.

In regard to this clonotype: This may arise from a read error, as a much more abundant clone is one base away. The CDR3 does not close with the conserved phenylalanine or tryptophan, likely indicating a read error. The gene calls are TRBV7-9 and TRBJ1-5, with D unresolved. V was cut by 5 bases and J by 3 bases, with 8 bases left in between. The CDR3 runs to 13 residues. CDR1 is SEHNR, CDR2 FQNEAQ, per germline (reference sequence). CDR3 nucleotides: TGTGCCAGCAGCCTGGGCCCCAATCAGCCCCAGCATTCT. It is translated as CASSLGPNQPQHS.

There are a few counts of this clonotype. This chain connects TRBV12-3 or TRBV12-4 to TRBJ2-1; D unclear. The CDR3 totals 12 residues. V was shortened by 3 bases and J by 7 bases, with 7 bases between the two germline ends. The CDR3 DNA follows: TGTGCCAGCAGTTTTAAGGGTAATGAGCAGTTCTTC. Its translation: CASSFKGNEQFF.

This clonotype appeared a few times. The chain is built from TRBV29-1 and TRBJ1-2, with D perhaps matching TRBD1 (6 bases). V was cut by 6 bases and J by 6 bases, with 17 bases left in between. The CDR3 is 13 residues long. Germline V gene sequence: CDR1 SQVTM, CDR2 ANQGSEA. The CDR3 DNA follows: TGCAGCGTCATCGGCGGACAGAACAATGGCTACACCTTC. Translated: CSVIGGQNNGYTF.

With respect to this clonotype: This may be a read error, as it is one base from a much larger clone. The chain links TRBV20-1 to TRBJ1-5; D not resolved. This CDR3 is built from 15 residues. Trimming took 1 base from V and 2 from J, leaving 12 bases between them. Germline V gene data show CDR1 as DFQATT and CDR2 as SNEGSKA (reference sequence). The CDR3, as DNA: TGCAGTGCTAGAGTCAGCGACTCAGGCAATCAGCCCCAGCATTTT. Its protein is CSARVSDSGNQPQHF.

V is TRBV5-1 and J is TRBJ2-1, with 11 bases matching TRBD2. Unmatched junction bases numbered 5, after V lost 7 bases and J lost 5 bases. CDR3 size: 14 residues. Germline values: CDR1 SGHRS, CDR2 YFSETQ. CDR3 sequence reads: CASQRLAGHNEQFF. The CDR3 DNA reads TGCGCCAGCCAGAGACTAGCGGGACACAATGAGCAGTTCTTC.

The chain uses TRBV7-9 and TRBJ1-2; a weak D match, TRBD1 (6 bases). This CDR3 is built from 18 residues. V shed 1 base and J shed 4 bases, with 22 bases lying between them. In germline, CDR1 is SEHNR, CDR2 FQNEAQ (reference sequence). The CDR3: CASSLDPLGDRSIYGYTF. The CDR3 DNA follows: TGTGCCAGCAGCTTAGACCCTTTGGGAGACAGGAGCATCTATGGCTACACCTTC.

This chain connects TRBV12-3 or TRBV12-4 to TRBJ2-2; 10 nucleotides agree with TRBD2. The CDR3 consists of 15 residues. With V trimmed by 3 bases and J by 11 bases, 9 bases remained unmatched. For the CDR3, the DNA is TGTGCCAGCAGTTTGGAGCGGGGGGGCCTCGGAGAGCTGTTTTTT. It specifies CASSLERGGLGELFF.

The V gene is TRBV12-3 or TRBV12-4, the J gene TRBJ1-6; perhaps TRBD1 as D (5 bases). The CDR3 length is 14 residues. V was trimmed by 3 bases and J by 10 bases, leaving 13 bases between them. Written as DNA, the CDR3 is TGTGCCAGCAGTTTTGGGACCCAATTGTCACCCCTCCACTTT. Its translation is CASSFGTQLSPLHF.

The CDR3 region is CSTTEGTDTQYF. The CDR3 DNA is TGCAGCACCACCGAGGGCACAGATACGCAGTATTTT. The rearrangement uses TRBV20-1 and TRBJ2-3; D unclear. There are 12 residues in the CDR3. Germline loops: CDR1 DFQATT, CDR2 SNEGSKA (reference sequence).